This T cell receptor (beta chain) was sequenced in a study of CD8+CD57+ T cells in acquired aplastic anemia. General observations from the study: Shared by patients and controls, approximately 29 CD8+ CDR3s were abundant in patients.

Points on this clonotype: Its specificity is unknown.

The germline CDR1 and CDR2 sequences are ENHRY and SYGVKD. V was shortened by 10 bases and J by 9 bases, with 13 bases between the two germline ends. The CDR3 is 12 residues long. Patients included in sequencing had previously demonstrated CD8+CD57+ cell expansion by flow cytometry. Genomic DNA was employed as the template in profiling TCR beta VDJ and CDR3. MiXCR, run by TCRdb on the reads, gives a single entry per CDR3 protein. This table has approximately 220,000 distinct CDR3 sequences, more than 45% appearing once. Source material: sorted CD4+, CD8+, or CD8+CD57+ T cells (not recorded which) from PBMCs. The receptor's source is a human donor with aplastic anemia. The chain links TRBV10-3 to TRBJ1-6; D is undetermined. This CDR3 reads CATAEDSSPLHF. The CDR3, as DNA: TGTGCCACCGCCGAGGATTCTTCACCCCTCCACTTT.